This T cell receptor (beta chain) was recorded in a study of tumor-infiltrating T cells and Merkel cell polyomavirus (TCRdb year 2017). About the study as a whole: The study examined CD8+ T cells specific for the Merkel cell polyomavirus KLL epitope in Merkel cell carcinoma patients. Disease stage at presentation varied among the patients, and patient follow-up lasted a median of about 2.6 years, ranging from 1.1 to 6.0 years. Varied, non-standardized therapies, including chemotherapy, radiation and immunotherapies, were received by the patients. An average of approximately 680 cells (range 350-8,000) was sorted from blood, and an average of about 5,800 cells (range roughly 1,800-13,000) was sorted from TIL. In approximately 14 samples, KLL-tetramer-sorted cells taken from blood or tumor-infiltrating lymphocytes underwent TRB sequencing, as did about eleven matched whole-tumor samples. Across the study, one tumor sample was obtained as a frozen nodal tumor digest and one as a flash-frozen core biopsy of a metastasis.

Findings and caveats that apply to the study as a whole: KLL-specific TRB repertoires were diverse and mostly private, with just one public clonotype, shared by two patients, among hundreds of unique sequences. A higher fraction of KLL-specific T cells within tumors (about 1.7-18% versus about 0-0.15%) was associated with significantly better MCC-specific survival. The small sample size of the study (n ≈ 13 patients) is recognized as a limitation. A significant MCC-specific survival advantage (P = 0.0051) was associated with a greater number of unique KLL-specific clonotypes in tumors (roughly 5-120 vs 0-3). Because only a single viral epitope was studied, T cells directed against other Merkel cell polyomavirus epitopes were not captured.

The germline V gene provides CDR1 SGDLS and CDR2 YYNGEE. From the cysteine up to the phenylalanine, the CDR3 has a length of 16 residues. Only the CDR3 DNA stays, 48 bases, in frame from base 1. The V and J ends are trimmed by 0 bases and 3 bases, leaving 13 bases between them. Robust positive staining for Merkel cell polyomavirus Large T antigen was observed by immunohistochemistry in the tumors of all patients. About 12 Merkel cell carcinoma patients with robust KLL-tetramer+ populations, above 0.04% of CD8+ T cells, in blood and/or cultured TIL were included. Every patient was Caucasian, and patient ages had a median of 65 years and ranged from roughly 45 to 77 years. At least 1.8 million cells were stained with anti-CD8 PE antibody, a KLL APC tetramer and 7-AAD viability dye. Peripheral blood mononuclear cells were separated from heparinized blood using Ficoll preparation and then cryopreserved. A FACSAriaII was used to sort cells that were tetramer-positive and CD8-high, and the sorted cells were flash frozen.

Library creation used the immunoSEQ multiplex PCR assay. Genomic DNA extraction, TRB sequencing and normalization were performed by Adaptive Biotechnologies (Seattle, WA). Regarding the original processing steps: TRB sequences were counted as tetramer-positive clonotypes only when an estimated two or more genomes were present. Clonality was computed as one minus Shannon entropy of productive TRB sequences normalized by log2 of unique productive sequences. To identify KLL-specific clonotypes in tumors, TCRbeta CDR3 amino acid sequences were matched against the sequences from the tetramer-sorted sample of each patient. The clones in this table, taken by TCRdb from immuneACCESS, are in-frame only. Not every clone is retained; where verified, under half of the shortfall comes from an unresolved V gene, and the cause of the rest is unknown. V and J calls and clone size follow that table, whereas D and trimming were derived from the DNA. The sample's table covers some 83 clones.

About this clone itself: The record has no base qualities; no much larger clone is one base away.

The clonotype was recovered from a man aged 45 to 65 with Merkel cell carcinoma. Sample: Merkel cell polyomavirus peptide tetramer+ CD8+ T cells sorted from blood. This specimen's cell subset or site label, per the study, means: CD8+ T cells binding a tetramer loaded with the MCPyV common T-antigen KLL epitope. This sequence uses TRBV9 and TRBJ2-1, with a tentative D gene TRBD1 over 5 matching bases. The CDR3 reads as follows: CASSVEGQGSYNEQFF. The DNA is TGTGCCAGCAGCGTAGAGGGCCAGGGCAGCTACAATGAGCAGTTCTTC.